What follows are 2 T cell receptor beta chains derived from one specimen sequenced in a study of beta chain features in type 1 diabetes. Study findings and constraints: Significant though moderate, a shortening of TCRB CDR3s appeared in all four CD4+ subsets of Type 1 diabetes patients.

The authors reverse transcribed all of the isolated RNA, so sequencing captured expressed TCRB transcripts. Data came from immunoSEQ multiplex PCR; TCRdb stores just in-frame clones and leaves some out. Of 300,000 to 450,000 clones listed, roughly 12% are singletons. Which antigens these TCRs recognize remains unknown. The sample consisted of naive CD4+ T cells from blood. Every receptor here comes from a woman between 18 and 29 years old with type 1 diabetes.

The chain combines TRBV2 with TRBJ2-5; no firm D call. CDR1 and CDR2 (germline): SNHLY, FYNNEI. The V gene lost 1 base and the J gene lost 2 bases, with 8 bases spanning the gap. CDR3 length equals 14 residues. DNA for the CDR3: TGTGCCAGCAGTGAAGATACAAGTCAAGAGACCCAGTACTTC. Its translation is CASSEDTSQETQYF.

This clone was seen a few times. The chain links TRBV6-5 to TRBJ2-7; D possibly corresponds to TRBD1 (6 bases). Deletions cut 2 bases from V and 2 bases from J, with 16 bases between. This CDR3 comprises 16 residues. The germline CDR1 and CDR2 sequences are MNHEY and SVGAGI. The CDR3 coding sequence is TGTGCCAGCAGTTACGGGGGCGGACCCGGGGCCTACGAGCAGTACTTC. This sequence encodes CASSYGGGPGAYEQYF.